This is a list of T cell receptor beta chains from one sample in a study of T cells in Graves' hyperthyroidism and ophthalmopathy. TCRdb redid the calling of the multiplex PCR reads with MiXCR, one entry per CDR3 protein. The profile shows fewer than 250,000 distinct CDR3 sequences, roughly 15% of them singletons. Input material: blood. These receptors came from a man between 45 and 60 years old with Graves' hyperthyroidism. The CDR3 runs from the conserved cysteine through the conserved F or W. The D gene is left open where the match is weak. Some rows have no size entry. The others give once, few or many, or a class for an expanded clone.

TRBJ2-1 few - TRBV12-3/TRBV12-4 CASSRTSPTYNEQFF TGTGCCAGCAGTCGGACTTCTCCGACTTACAATGAGCAGTTCTTC
TRBJ2-7 many - TRBV20-1 CSALNSDGLGEQYF TGCAGTGCTCTGAACTCGGACGGGCTTGGGGAGCAGTACTTC
TRBJ2-1 many - TRBV3-1 CASSQVTDLYNEQFF TGTGCCAGCAGCCAAGTCACCGATTTATACAATGAGCAGTTCTTC
TRBJ1-2 few TRBD1 TRBV11-1 CASSLDRGLYGYTF TGTGCCAGCAGTCTCGACAGGGGTCTATATGGCTACACCTTC
TRBJ2-5 - TRBD1 TRBV19 CASSTTGGSAETQYF TGTGCCAGTAGTACCACAGGGGGCTCAGCGGAGACCCAGTACTTC
TRBJ2-7 - TRBD2 TRBV5-6 CASSLDPSGNYEQYF TGTGCCAGCAGCTTGGACCCTAGCGGGAACTACGAGCAGTACTTC
TRBJ2-3 few - TRBV6-1 CASRPGVTDTQYF TGTGCCAGCAGGCCGGGAGTAACAGATACGCAGTATTTT
TRBJ1-4 many TRBD1 TRBV24-1 CATSDDRDREKLFF TGTGCCACCAGCGATGACAGGGATCGGGAAAAACTGTTTTTT
TRBJ2-7 many TRBD2 TRBV27 CASSLGLAGVAAGSYEQYF TGTGCCAGCAGTTTAGGGCTAGCGGGAGTTGCCGCCGGCTCCTACGAGCAGTACTTC
TRBJ2-6 few - TRBV7-6 CASSPRQATSGANVLTF TGTGCCAGCAGCCCCAGACAGGCGACCTCTGGGGCCAACGTCCTGACTTTC
TRBJ2-1 many - TRBV18 CASSPRGRPHSSYNEQFF TGTGCCAGCTCACCTCGGGGGAGGCCGCACAGCTCCTACAATGAGCAGTTCTTC
TRBJ1-5 few TRBD1 TRBV10-3 CAIGQAAQPQHF TGTGCCATCGGACAGGCTGCACAGCCCCAGCATTTT
TRBJ2-4 - TRBD2 TRBV2 CASSGGTSYIQYF TGTGCCAGCAGTGGAGGGACTAGTTACATTCAGTACTTC
TRBJ2-5 few TRBD1 TRBV19 CASSPRGQQETQYF TGTGCCAGTAGCCCCCGGGGACAGCAAGAGACCCAGTACTTC
TRBJ2-1 many - TRBV6-1 CASSQGFGNEQFF TGTGCCAGCAGTCAGGGATTTGGAAATGAGCAGTTCTTC
TRBJ1-2 few - TRBV7-2 CASSQYREPNYGYTF TGTGCCAGCAGCCAATACAGGGAACCGAACTATGGCTACACCTTC
TRBJ2-2 few - TRBV11-3 CASTGQTNTGELFF TGTGCCAGCACAGGACAGACAAACACCGGGGAGCTGTTTTTT
TRBJ2-3 many - TRBV20-1 CSASRGTQTDTQYF TGCAGTGCTAGTAGAGGGACTCAGACAGATACGCAGTATTTT
TRBJ2-5 - TRBD1 TRBV29-1 CSVELDRARETQYF TGCAGCGTTGAACTTGACAGGGCCAGGGAGACCCAGTACTTC
TRBJ1-1 many - TRBV7-9 CASQREMNTEAFF TGTGCCAGTCAACGGGAAATGAACACTGAAGCTTTCTTT
TRBJ2-3 many - TRBV3-1 CASSQTGDTQYF TGTGCCAGCAGTCAAACGGGAGATACGCAGTATTTT
TRBJ1-3 many - TRBV12-3/TRBV12-4 CASSSHSGTGTGNTIYF TGTGCCAGCTCATCCCACAGTGGCACAGGGACTGGAAACACCATATATTTT
TRBJ2-1 - TRBD2 TRBV7-9 CASSSFRLAANNEQFF TGTGCCAGCAGCTCTTTCAGACTAGCGGCCAACAATGAGCAGTTCTTC
TRBJ1-5 many - TRBV28 CASSLWDLAQHF TGTGCCAGCAGTTTATGGGACTTGGCCCAGCATTTT
TRBJ1-2 - - TRBV4-1 CASSQFRNGYTF TGCGCCAGCAGCCAATTTAGAAATGGCTACACCTTC
TRBJ2-7 - - TRBV5-1 CASSLVPGAEQYF TGCGCCAGCAGCTTGGTCCCCGGGGCCGAGCAGTACTTC
TRBJ2-5 - - TRBV27 CARPPLGLKETQYF TGTGCCAGACCTCCCCTCGGGCTAAAAGAGACCCAGTACTTC
TRBJ2-1 - - TRBV9 CASSVVRANEQFF TGTGCCAGCAGCGTAGTAAGGGCAAATGAGCAGTTCTTC
TRBJ2-1 - - TRBV5-1 CASRTNWLPEQFF TGCGCCAGCAGGACGAATTGGCTTCCTGAGCAGTTCTTC
TRBJ1-2 many - TRBV28 CASSLSNQDYTF TGTGCCAGCAGTTTATCAAATCAGGACTACACCTTC
TRBJ2-2 many TRBD2 TRBV13 CASSSGLAVTGELFF TGTGCCAGCAGCTCGGGACTAGCGGTCACCGGGGAGCTGTTTTTT
TRBJ2-1 many TRBD2 TRBV20-1 CSARPRASGRIDEQFF TGCAGTGCTAGGCCTCGGGCCAGCGGGAGAATCGATGAGCAGTTCTTC
TRBJ2-3 - TRBD1 TRBV27 CASRDRETDTQYF TGTGCCAGCAGGGACAGGGAAACAGATACGCAGTATTTT
TRBJ2-5 many TRBD2 TRBV2 CASSERTSGRGETQYF TGTGCCAGCAGTGAGCGGACTAGCGGGAGGGGGGAGACCCAGTACTTC
TRBJ2-1 few TRBD1 TRBV7-9 CASSPMTGEHEQFF TGTGCCAGCAGCCCGATGACAGGGGAGCATGAGCAGTTCTTC
TRBJ1-2 many TRBD1 TRBV12-3/TRBV12-4 CASTGTGFGYTF TGTGCCAGCACTGGGACAGGGTTTGGCTACACCTTC
TRBJ1-2 - - TRBV20-1 CSASTGKHDGYTF TGCAGTGCTAGTACAGGGAAACATGATGGCTACACCTTC
TRBJ2-7 few TRBD1 TRBV4-1 CASSHPGQGFYEQYF TGCGCCAGCAGCCACCCGGGACAGGGATTTTACGAGCAGTACTTC
TRBJ1-6 - TRBD1 TRBV7-9 CASSPLRDRDNSPLHF TGTGCCAGCAGCCCCCTACGGGACAGAGATAATTCACCCCTCCACTTT
TRBJ2-7 many TRBD1 TRBV28 CASRSPSGTGMYEQYF TGTGCCAGCAGATCCCCTTCCGGGACAGGGATGTACGAGCAGTACTTC
TRBJ1-6 few TRBD1 TRBV5-6 CASSRTGYGSPLHF TGTGCCAGCAGCCGGACAGGGTATGGGTCACCCCTCCACTTT
TRBJ2-3 many - TRBV12-5 CASGTYDTQYF TGTGCTAGTGGGACGTATGATACGCAGTATTTT
TRBJ2-1 many - TRBV11-2 CASSLVGGISYNEQFF TGTGCCAGCAGCTTAGTAGGGGGGATCTCCTACAATGAGCAGTTCTTC
TRBJ1-1 many - TRBV12-3/TRBV12-4 CASSLRRTEAFF TGTGCCAGCAGTTTACGACGGACTGAAGCTTTCTTT
TRBJ2-5 few TRBD1 TRBV5-5 CASDYDRVRETQYF TGTGCCAGCGACTACGACAGGGTTCGAGAGACCCAGTACTTC
TRBJ2-7 - - TRBV2 CASSESTRSYEQYF TGTGCCAGCAGTGAGTCAACGAGATCCTACGAGCAGTACTTC
TRBJ2-7 many - TRBV30 CAWSTSSYEQYF TGTGCCTGGAGCACATCCTCCTACGAGCAGTACTTC
TRBJ2-3 few TRBD2 TRBV7-9 CASSMTSGGTDTQYF TGTGCCAGCAGCATGACTAGCGGGGGCACAGATACGCAGTATTTT
TRBJ2-2 few - TRBV5-1 CTSSQGLADTGELFF TGCACCAGCAGCCAGGGGCTAGCGGACACCGGGGAGCTGTTTTTT
TRBJ2-3 many - TRBV27 CASSSTAGADTQYF TGTGCCAGCAGTTCAACAGCGGGTGCAGATACGCAGTATTTT
TRBJ2-7 many TRBD2 TRBV28 CASSPLGLAGYYEQYF TGTGCCAGCAGTCCATTGGGGCTAGCGGGATACTACGAGCAGTACTTC
TRBJ1-2 many - TRBV5-1 CASSLNPTVVANYGYTF TGCGCCAGCAGCTTGAATCCGACCGTTGTAGCTAACTATGGCTACACCTTC
TRBJ1-5 - TRBD1 TRBV28 CASSPQGEGQPQHF TGTGCCAGCAGCCCACAGGGGGAGGGACAGCCCCAGCATTTT
TRBJ2-7 - - TRBV5-1 CASSLGPAGNAYEQYF TGCGCCAGCAGTTTGGGGCCCGCAGGGAATGCCTACGAGCAGTACTTC
TRBJ2-7 many - TRBV2 CASSEGPGTQTYEQYF TGTGCCAGCAGTGAAGGGCCCGGGACACAGACCTACGAGCAGTACTTC
TRBJ2-5 - - TRBV10-3 CTISESWSQPNQETQYF TGTACCATCAGTGAATCGTGGAGCCAGCCCAACCAAGAGACCCAGTACTTC
TRBJ2-1 - - TRBV25-1 CASHKQRQGLYGEQFF TGTGCCAGCCACAAACAACGACAGGGACTTTATGGTGAGCAGTTCTTC